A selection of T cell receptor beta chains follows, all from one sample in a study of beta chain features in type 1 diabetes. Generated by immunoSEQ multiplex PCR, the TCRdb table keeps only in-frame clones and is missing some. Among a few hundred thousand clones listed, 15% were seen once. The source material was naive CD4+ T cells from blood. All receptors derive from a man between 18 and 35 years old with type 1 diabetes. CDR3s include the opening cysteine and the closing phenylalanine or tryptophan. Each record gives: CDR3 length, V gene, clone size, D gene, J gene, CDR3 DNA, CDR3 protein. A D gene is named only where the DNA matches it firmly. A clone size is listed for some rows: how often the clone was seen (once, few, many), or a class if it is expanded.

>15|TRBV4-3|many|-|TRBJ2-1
TGCGCCAGCAGCCAAGACACGAAAGGGGGCAATGAGCAGTTCTTC
CASSQDTKGGNEQFF
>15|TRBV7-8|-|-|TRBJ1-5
TGTGCCAGCAGCTTAGTTTTACAGCCAAATCAGCCCCAGCATTTT
CASSLVLQPNQPQHF
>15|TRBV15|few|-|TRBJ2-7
TGTGCCACCAGCAGAGAGTTGTTTAGCTCCTACGAGCAGTACTTC
CATSRELFSSYEQYF
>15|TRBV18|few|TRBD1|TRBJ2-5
TGTGCCAGCTCACCACGGACAGGGTTGTATGAGACCCAGTACTTC
CASSPRTGLYETQYF
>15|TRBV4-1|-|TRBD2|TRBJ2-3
TGCGCCAGCAGCCAAGAGGGACTAGCGACAGATACGCAGTATTTT
CASSQEGLATDTQYF
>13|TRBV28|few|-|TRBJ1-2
TGTGCCAGCAGCTTCTTCTCAGGCTATGGCTACACCTTC
CASSFFSGYGYTF
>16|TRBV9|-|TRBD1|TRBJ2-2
TGTGCCAGCAGCCCAACGGGACAGCTACGCACCGGGGAGCTGTTTTTT
CASSPTGQLRTGELFF
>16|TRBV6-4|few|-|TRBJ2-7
TGTGCCAGCAGTGGTGTCAGGGCTCCACAGAGCCACGAGCAGTACTTC
CASSGVRAPQSHEQYF
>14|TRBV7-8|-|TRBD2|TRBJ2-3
TGTGCCAGCAGCATTGGGACTAGCGGTTATACGCAGTATTTT
CASSIGTSGYTQYF
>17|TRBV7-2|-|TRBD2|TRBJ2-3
TGTGCCAGCAGATCGGCACTAGCGGGGGGGCCCTACGATACGCAGTATTTT
CASRSALAGGPYDTQYF
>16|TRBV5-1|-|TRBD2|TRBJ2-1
TGCGCCAGCAGCTCCGCCGGGACTACGACCTACAATGAGCAGTTCTTC
CASSSAGTTTYNEQFF
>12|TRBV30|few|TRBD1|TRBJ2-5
TGTGCCTGGACAGGGGGCCAAGAGACCCAGTACTTC
CAWTGGQETQYF
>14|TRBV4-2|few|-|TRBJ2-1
TGTGCCAGCAGCCAAGAGGCTAGAGACAATGAGCAGTTCTTC
CASSQEARDNEQFF
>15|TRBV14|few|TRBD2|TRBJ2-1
TGTGCCAGCAGCCCAATGACAAGCGGGGGCAATGAGCAGTTCTTC
CASSPMTSGGNEQFF
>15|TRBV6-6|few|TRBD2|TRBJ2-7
TGTGCCAGCAGTTACTCGACTAGCGGGGCCTACGAGCAGTACTTC
CASSYSTSGAYEQYF
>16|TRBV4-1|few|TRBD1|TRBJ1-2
TGCGCCAGCAGCCAAGGGGACAGCCGATCTAACTATGGCTACACCTTC
CASSQGDSRSNYGYTF
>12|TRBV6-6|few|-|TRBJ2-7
TGTGCCACCGCCGGGGTTGGCCACGAGCAGTACTTC
CATAGVGHEQYF
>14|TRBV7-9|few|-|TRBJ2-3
TGTGCCAGCAGCTTGATGGAGCGGACAGATACGCAGTATTTT
CASSLMERTDTQYF
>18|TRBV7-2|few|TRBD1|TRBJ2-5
TGTGCCAGCAGCTCACCGGACAGGGGTCGCTTTTCCGGGGAGACCCAGTACTTC
CASSSPDRGRFSGETQYF
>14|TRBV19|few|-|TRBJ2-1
TGTGCCAGTAGGGCGGACAGCTCCTACAATGAGCAGTTCTTC
CASRADSSYNEQFF
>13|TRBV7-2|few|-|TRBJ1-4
TGTGCCAGCAGCGTCCGGCAGGCTGAGAAACTGTTTTTT
CASSVRQAEKLFF
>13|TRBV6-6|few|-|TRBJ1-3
TGTGCCAGCAGTTTCCAGGGCGGAAACACCATATATTTT
CASSFQGGNTIYF
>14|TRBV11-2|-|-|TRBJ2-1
TGTGCCAGCAGCTTCTCCGGGAGTGACACTGAGCAGTTCTTC
CASSFSGSDTEQFF
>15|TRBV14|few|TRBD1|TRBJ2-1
TGTGCCAGCAGCCAGACAGGGGGCTCCTACAATGAGCAGTTCTTC
CASSQTGGSYNEQFF
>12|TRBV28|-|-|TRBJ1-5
TGTGCCAGCAGTACCGGGTTTCAGCCCCAGCATTTT
CASSTGFQPQHF
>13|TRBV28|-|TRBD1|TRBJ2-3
TGTGCCAGCAGGGCAGGGGGCTATGATACGCAGTATTTT
CASRAGGYDTQYF
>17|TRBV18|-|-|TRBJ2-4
TGTGCCAGCTCACCGCCTGACACTGACCTAGCCAAAAACATTCAGTACTTC
CASSPPDTDLAKNIQYF
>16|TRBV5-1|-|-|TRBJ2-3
TGCGCCAGCAGCCCGAGGACAGACTCTAGCACAGATACGCAGTATTTT
CASSPRTDSSTDTQYF
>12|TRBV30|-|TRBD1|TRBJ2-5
TGTGCCTGGGACAGGGGAGCGGAGACCCAGTACTTC
CAWDRGAETQYF
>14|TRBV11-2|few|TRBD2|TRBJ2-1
TGTGCCAGCAGCTTGCGACTAGCGGAGAATGAGCAGTTCTTC
CASSLRLAENEQFF
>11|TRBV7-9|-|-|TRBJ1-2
TGTGCCAGCAGCTCGTTCTATGGCTACACCTTC
CASSSFYGYTF
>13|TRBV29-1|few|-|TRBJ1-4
TGCAGCGTTGGGAGGGCAACTAATGAAAAACTGTTTTTT
CSVGRATNEKLFF
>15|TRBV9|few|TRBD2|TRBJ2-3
TGTGCCAGCAGACGCACGACTAGCGGCACAGATACGCAGTATTTT
CASRRTTSGTDTQYF
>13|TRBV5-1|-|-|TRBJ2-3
TGCGCCAGCAGCGGGGGCCGGACAGATACGCAGTATTTT
CASSGGRTDTQYF
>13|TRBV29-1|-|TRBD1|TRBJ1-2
TGCAGCTCCAGACAGGGGAAAGACTATGGCTACACCTTC
CSSRQGKDYGYTF